This TCR beta chain was identified during a study of shared clonotypes between healthy human individuals. Study information: Sampling drew on donors who were two women and three men aged 18 to 49.

The study's findings and limits: What limited the represented genetic and exposure-history diversity was the small number of donors.

Researchers drew on about 90 million PBMCs for genomic DNA from unsorted samples. As to this clone: Antigen: not known.

The CDR3 spans 12 residues. V shed 0 bases and J shed 8 bases, with 7 bases lying between them. CDR1 GTSNPN and CDR2 SVGIG come from the germline V gene (reference sequence). Over several immunoSEQ plates, each subset's genomic DNA was distributed in even portions. Sequencing was performed with immunoSEQ multiplex PCR; in TCRdb, only in-frame clones are kept and a portion is missing. The sample carries about half a million clones, 75% to 85% recorded once. This clonotype was obtained from a woman aged 40 to 55 in good health. Some clones in this sample may be carry-over from other donors' samples. The chain has TRBV30 and TRBJ2-2; D unclear. The sample was PBMCs. The CDR3 DNA reads TGTGCCTGGAGTGTCGGTGGAGGGGAGCTGTTTTTT. Protein product: CAWSVGGGELFF.